This record concerns one TCR beta chain sequence. Its antigen is unknown. Base qualities are not recorded, but no much larger clone differs from it by a single base. Only healthy Caucasian donors were included. The researchers also sequenced three unrelated adults who were not twins: a male aged 18 to 30, a male aged 50 to 59, and a female aged 50 to 59. Using Miltenyi CD45RO+ enrichment and human naive T-cell isolation kits, memory (CD45RO+) and naive T cells were isolated from PBMC. The receptor library was made with 5' RACE. Sequencing instrument: Illumina HiSeq 2000. A universal primer binding site was added through template switching, and the final cDNA carried a unique molecular identifier so that TCR cDNA molecules could be counted accurately. Specific primers in the conserved constant-segment region were used to synthesize first-strand cDNA for TCR alpha and beta chains. To control for contamination, every cDNA library was double barcoded, receiving both a SMART-Mk sample barcode and Illumina barcodes. TruSeq adapter sequences and Illumina sample barcodes were added in two successive PCR steps. The Illumina HiSeq platform was used with custom primers to sequence TCR alpha and beta cDNA libraries. Turning to the authors' computational methods: Unique molecular identifiers were extracted from raw reads with MiGEC, and CDR3 positions were determined with MiXCR. For each individual, recombination models were inferred using an EM algorithm with the repgenHMM and IGoR tools. The analysis of shared clonotypes was done with the tcR package in R, with sharing normalized by the product of cloneset sizes. To study raw recombination free of thymic and clonal selection effects, out-of-frame nonproductive sequences were analyzed. TCRdb redid the processing of the public reads, applying fastp at Q25 and MiXCR, and retained in-frame beta chains. Each record represents a unique CDR3 protein, reported with the most common genes and DNA among its rows. The V and J calls follow TCRdb's processing rather than the paper's. The sample includes roughly 690,000 distinct CDR3 sequences, with roughly 6.2% observed a single time. Around 1.7% of the sample is held by the ten biggest clonotypes.

The sample comes from a study of identical twins (dated by TCRdb to about 2016). Broadly, across the study: To test whether fetal clonotypes persist, the study used deep sequencing on TCR alpha and beta repertoires from monozygotic twins, unrelated adults of various ages, and cord blood. To rule out contamination, the twin experiments were replicated at different times with different library preparation protocols.

The germline V gene (reference sequence) specifies DFQATT as CDR1 and SNEGSKA as CDR2. At the junction V is shortened by 5 bases and J by 2 bases; bases outside the gene matches: 18. The CDR3 runs 18 residues from the cysteine to the phenylalanine. The sequence is cut down to CDR3 DNA, 54 bases in frame from base 1. Results and caveats for the whole study, not just this receptor: Abundant cord blood beta clonotypes carried fewer insertions; young adult naive repertoires showed a weaker similar trend, while memory repertoires showed none. Because the same donors could not be followed over many years, the conclusions relied on cross-sectional statistical analysis. Compared with coincidental sharing between unrelated individuals, out-of-frame TCR alpha sequences shared between twins showed an excess of sequences with low generation probability. Out-of-frame TCR alpha sharing in monozygotic twins was systematically underestimated by recombination models, whereas sharing between unrelated individuals was in agreement with the recombination models. Excess twin sharing in beta out-of-frame sequences was weaker because fewer shared sequences lowered the signal-to-noise ratio. Zero-insertion analyses could be partly confounded by invariant T cells such as MAIT and iNKT, although diverse VJ usage argued against such confounding for most clonotypes.

The rearrangement combines TRBV20-1 with TRBJ2-1, with 7 bases matching TRBD2. Sequences were obtained from naive T cells sorted from blood. According to the study, the label for this sample's cell subset or site signals: cells isolated with a human naive T-cell isolation kit. The clonotype originates from a man aged 18 to 29 in good health. The CDR3 region has the sequence CSAARRLAERSPYNEQFF. DNA sequence: TGCAGTGCTGCGAGAAGGCTAGCGGAGCGATCTCCCTACAATGAGCAGTTCTTC.